A selection of T cell receptor beta chains follows, all from one sample in a study of T cells after yellow fever vaccination. TCRdb processed the 5' RACE reads anew with MiXCR; each CDR3 protein has one entry. Here the sample spans approximately 300,000 distinct CDR3 sequences, roughly 9.4% being singletons. Material: PBMCs, obtained on the day of the first yellow fever vaccination. The source of these receptors is a man aged 18-30 years who received the YFV17D yellow fever vaccine. The CDR3 runs from the conserved cysteine through the conserved F or W. A D gene is named only where the DNA matches it firmly. The size entry is marked missing in some rows and otherwise reads once, few, many or a size class.

d_call: .; clone_size: .; v_call: TRBV7-9; j_call: TRBJ2-7; cdr3_length: 15; cdr3_nt: TGTGCCAGCAGCTTAGAAGGGGGGCCGATCTACGAGCAGTACTTC; cdr3_aa: CASSLEGGPIYEQYF
d_call: .; clone_size: .; v_call: TRBV12-3/TRBV12-4; j_call: TRBJ2-2; cdr3_length: 14; cdr3_nt: TGTGCCAGCGTACAGGGTTCTCGGACCGGGGAGCTGTTTTTT; cdr3_aa: CASVQGSRTGELFF
d_call: TRBD2; clone_size: once; v_call: TRBV5-1; j_call: TRBJ2-2; cdr3_length: 15; cdr3_nt: TGCGCCAGCCGGACCAGCGGGGCTGGCACCGGGGAGCTGTTTTTT; cdr3_aa: CASRTSGAGTGELFF
d_call: .; clone_size: few; v_call: TRBV7-2; j_call: TRBJ1-4; cdr3_length: 14; cdr3_nt: TGTGCCAGCAGCTCTCGAACCTTGGACGAAAAACTGTTTTTT; cdr3_aa: CASSSRTLDEKLFF
d_call: .; clone_size: many; v_call: TRBV6-1; j_call: TRBJ2-1; cdr3_length: 14; cdr3_nt: TGTGCCAGCAGCCCCTGGGGTTGGGCCAATGAGCAGTTCTTC; cdr3_aa: CASSPWGWANEQFF
d_call: .; clone_size: .; v_call: TRBV20-1; j_call: TRBJ2-2; cdr3_length: 15; cdr3_nt: TGCAGTGCTATCAGCGAAGGGGGACACACCGGGGAGCTGTTTTTT; cdr3_aa: CSAISEGGHTGELFF
d_call: .; clone_size: .; v_call: TRBV12-3/TRBV12-4; j_call: TRBJ1-1; cdr3_length: 10; cdr3_nt: TGTGCCAGCAGCGGACAGGAAGCTTTCTTT; cdr3_aa: CASSGQEAFF
d_call: .; clone_size: few; v_call: TRBV15; j_call: TRBJ1-1; cdr3_length: 12; cdr3_nt: TGTGCCACCAGCAGAGATAACACTGAAGCTTTCTTT; cdr3_aa: CATSRDNTEAFF
d_call: .; clone_size: many; v_call: TRBV20-1; j_call: TRBJ2-2; cdr3_length: 12; cdr3_nt: TGCAGTGCTCCCAGGGGATCGGGGGAGCTGTTTTTT; cdr3_aa: CSAPRGSGELFF
d_call: .; clone_size: few; v_call: TRBV29-1; j_call: TRBJ1-2; cdr3_length: 14; cdr3_nt: TGCAGCGTCGACCCTTCGGGGGATGTCTATGGCTACACCTTC; cdr3_aa: CSVDPSGDVYGYTF
d_call: .; clone_size: few; v_call: TRBV13; j_call: TRBJ2-1; cdr3_length: 15; cdr3_nt: TGTGCCAGCAGAGACCTGGGGGCCAGCCGCAATGAGCAGTTCTTC; cdr3_aa: CASRDLGASRNEQFF
d_call: TRBD2; clone_size: .; v_call: TRBV5-1; j_call: TRBJ2-3; cdr3_length: 14; cdr3_nt: TGCGCCAGCGCGCGCGGGGGGGACGCAGATACGCAGTATTTT; cdr3_aa: CASARGGDADTQYF
d_call: .; clone_size: .; v_call: TRBV5-1; j_call: TRBJ2-1; cdr3_length: 16; cdr3_nt: TGCGCCAGCAGCTTGGGGCACTTCGTCGGGGGGACAGTTGGGTTCTTC; cdr3_aa: CASSLGHFVGGTVGFF
d_call: .; clone_size: few; v_call: TRBV7-2; j_call: TRBJ1-5; cdr3_length: 16; cdr3_nt: TGTGCCAGCACCCTACTCCTAGTACAGGGAGGCCAGCCCCAGCATTTT; cdr3_aa: CASTLLLVQGGQPQHF
d_call: .; clone_size: .; v_call: TRBV6-5; j_call: TRBJ1-5; cdr3_length: 14; cdr3_nt: TGTGCCAGCAGTTACTCTCAGATGAATCAGCCCCAGCATTTT; cdr3_aa: CASSYSQMNQPQHF
d_call: TRBD1; clone_size: .; v_call: TRBV5-6; j_call: TRBJ1-2; cdr3_length: 15; cdr3_nt: TGTGCCAGCAGCTTGGAAAGGGGGCTGAACTATGGCTACACCTTC; cdr3_aa: CASSLERGLNYGYTF
d_call: .; clone_size: many; v_call: TRBV18; j_call: TRBJ2-5; cdr3_length: 13; cdr3_nt: TGTGCCAGCAGTCCCGGACTCCAAGAGACCCAGTACTTC; cdr3_aa: CASSPGLQETQYF
d_call: .; clone_size: .; v_call: TRBV20-1; j_call: TRBJ1-5; cdr3_length: 13; cdr3_nt: TGCAGTGCTAGAGGCGACAGCGATGAGCCCCAGCATTTT; cdr3_aa: CSARGDSDEPQHF
d_call: .; clone_size: few; v_call: TRBV5-1; j_call: TRBJ1-3; cdr3_length: 14; cdr3_nt: TGCGCCAGCAGCTTTGGTCAGACTGGAAACACCATATATTTT; cdr3_aa: CASSFGQTGNTIYF
d_call: TRBD1; clone_size: .; v_call: TRBV7-3; j_call: TRBJ2-7; cdr3_length: 14; cdr3_nt: TGTGCCAGCAGCTCGGGACAGACCACCGACGAGCAGTACTTC; cdr3_aa: CASSSGQTTDEQYF
d_call: .; clone_size: .; v_call: TRBV10-1; j_call: TRBJ2-1; cdr3_length: 15; cdr3_nt: TGCGCCAGCAGTCCCGACCCCGTTGGGGCCGGTGAGCAGTTCTTC; cdr3_aa: CASSPDPVGAGEQFF
d_call: .; clone_size: .; v_call: TRBV6-2/TRBV6-3; j_call: TRBJ1-5; cdr3_length: 13; cdr3_nt: TGTGCCAGCACCCAAAGGGGAAGCCAGCCCCAGCATTTT; cdr3_aa: CASTQRGSQPQHF
d_call: .; clone_size: few; v_call: TRBV7-9; j_call: TRBJ2-3; cdr3_length: 14; cdr3_nt: TGTGCCAGCCTTGATTACCCTAGCACAGATACGCAGTATTTT; cdr3_aa: CASLDYPSTDTQYF
d_call: .; clone_size: .; v_call: TRBV20-1; j_call: TRBJ2-1; cdr3_length: 12; cdr3_nt: TGCAGTGCTCCCACAGGTTTTCATGAGCAGTTCTTC; cdr3_aa: CSAPTGFHEQFF
d_call: .; clone_size: many; v_call: TRBV28; j_call: TRBJ1-2; cdr3_length: 12; cdr3_nt: TGTGCCAGCAGTTCCTCTTCTTATGGCTACACCTTC; cdr3_aa: CASSSSSYGYTF
d_call: .; clone_size: .; v_call: TRBV4-1; j_call: TRBJ2-5; cdr3_length: 15; cdr3_nt: TGCGCCAGCAGCCAATTTTCGCGGTCCCAAGAGACCCAGTACTTC; cdr3_aa: CASSQFSRSQETQYF
d_call: .; clone_size: many; v_call: TRBV5-1; j_call: TRBJ1-1; cdr3_length: 15; cdr3_nt: TGCGCCAGCAGCTCCACCGGGACCCCGAACACTGAAGCTTTCTTT; cdr3_aa: CASSSTGTPNTEAFF
d_call: .; clone_size: .; v_call: TRBV12-3/TRBV12-4; j_call: TRBJ1-2; cdr3_length: 13; cdr3_nt: TGTGCCAGCAGTCGCAGGCCCCCCGCCGGCTACACCTTC; cdr3_aa: CASSRRPPAGYTF
d_call: .; clone_size: .; v_call: TRBV20-1; j_call: TRBJ1-2; cdr3_length: 10; cdr3_nt: TGCAGTGCTAGAGATTACAGGGTGACCTTC; cdr3_aa: CSARDYRVTF
d_call: TRBD2; clone_size: once; v_call: TRBV29-1; j_call: TRBJ2-6; cdr3_length: 13; cdr3_nt: TGCAGCGTTTCGGGGGGTAGGGCCAACGTCCTGACTTTC; cdr3_aa: CSVSGGRANVLTF
d_call: .; clone_size: .; v_call: TRBV6-5; j_call: TRBJ2-7; cdr3_length: 16; cdr3_nt: TGTGCCAGCAGTTACTCTACAGGGAAGTTGGGCTACGAGCAGTACTTC; cdr3_aa: CASSYSTGKLGYEQYF
d_call: .; clone_size: .; v_call: TRBV15; j_call: TRBJ2-3; cdr3_length: 15; cdr3_nt: TGTGCCACCAGCAGAGAGGTCCCGGCGGCAGATACGCAGTATTTT; cdr3_aa: CATSREVPAADTQYF
d_call: TRBD2; clone_size: few; v_call: TRBV15; j_call: TRBJ2-1; cdr3_length: 14; cdr3_nt: TGTGCCACCAGCTTAGCGGGGGTGAACAATGAGCAGTTCTTC; cdr3_aa: CATSLAGVNNEQFF
d_call: TRBD2; clone_size: few; v_call: TRBV4-3; j_call: TRBJ2-1; cdr3_length: 16; cdr3_nt: TGCGCCAGCAGCCAAGTTCTAGCGGGGAACTACAATGAGCAGTTCTTC; cdr3_aa: CASSQVLAGNYNEQFF
d_call: .; clone_size: many; v_call: TRBV10-3; j_call: TRBJ1-6; cdr3_length: 14; cdr3_nt: TGTGCCATCACCACGGACCCGAGGGATTCACCCCTCCACTTT; cdr3_aa: CAITTDPRDSPLHF
d_call: TRBD2; clone_size: .; v_call: TRBV5-1; j_call: TRBJ2-2; cdr3_length: 15; cdr3_nt: TGCGCCAGCAGCCGGGGACTAGCGGGCAACGGGGAGCTGTTTTTT; cdr3_aa: CASSRGLAGNGELFF
d_call: TRBD2; clone_size: .; v_call: TRBV7-9; j_call: TRBJ2-2; cdr3_length: 17; cdr3_nt: TGTGCCAGCAGCTTCCCCAAGCGGGACGCGAACACCGGGGAGCTGTTTTTT; cdr3_aa: CASSFPKRDANTGELFF
d_call: .; clone_size: few; v_call: TRBV29-1; j_call: TRBJ2-7; cdr3_length: 13; cdr3_nt: TGCAGCGTTGAAGCCGCCGATAGGTACGAGCAGTACTTC; cdr3_aa: CSVEAADRYEQYF
d_call: TRBD1; clone_size: once; v_call: TRBV20-1; j_call: TRBJ2-5; cdr3_length: 13; cdr3_nt: TGCAGTGCCACGGACAGGAACCAAGAGACCCAGTACTTC; cdr3_aa: CSATDRNQETQYF
d_call: .; clone_size: few; v_call: TRBV20-1; j_call: TRBJ1-2; cdr3_length: 11; cdr3_nt: TGCAGTGCTTCACAGGGTTACGGCTACACCTTC; cdr3_aa: CSASQGYGYTF
d_call: .; clone_size: many; v_call: TRBV5-1; j_call: TRBJ2-3; cdr3_length: 15; cdr3_nt: TGCGCCAGCAGCTCCCGGAGGGGGTTCACAGATACGCAGTATTTT; cdr3_aa: CASSSRRGFTDTQYF
d_call: .; clone_size: many; v_call: TRBV12-3/TRBV12-4; j_call: TRBJ1-2; cdr3_length: 14; cdr3_nt: TGTGCCAGCAGTTTAGGGACGGGCAACTATGGCTACACCTTC; cdr3_aa: CASSLGTGNYGYTF
d_call: TRBD1; clone_size: few; v_call: TRBV20-1; j_call: TRBJ1-2; cdr3_length: 12; cdr3_nt: TGCAGTGCTTACAGGGGAGGCGATGGCTACACCTTC; cdr3_aa: CSAYRGGDGYTF